The rows below give T cell receptor beta chains drawn from one sample of a study of cytomegalovirus exposure and HLA in healthy donors. The table came from immunoSEQ multiplex PCR; TCRdb's copy has only in-frame clones and leaves some out. The sample yields some 110,000 clones, 88% seen once. Input material: PBMCs. Receptors were obtained from a young man in good health and CMV-seronegative. The CDR3 runs from the conserved cysteine through the conserved F or W. The D gene is left open where the match is weak. Only some rows state a clone size, as once, few, many or a class for expanded clones.

j_call | v_call | d_call | cdr3_length | clone_size | cdr3_aa | cdr3_nt
TRBJ1-1 | TRBV15 | - | 14 | once | CATSRDKANTEAFF | TGTGCCACCAGCAGAGATAAAGCGAACACTGAAGCTTTCTTT
TRBJ2-1 | TRBV6-5 | - | 14 | - | CASRHRGAINEQFF | TGTGCCAGCAGGCACCGGGGGGCAATCAATGAGCAGTTCTTC
TRBJ1-1 | TRBV11-2 | TRBD1 | 15 | - | CASSPLTGGGTEAFF | TGTGCCAGCAGCCCGCTGACAGGGGGCGGCACTGAAGCTTTCTTT
TRBJ1-3 | TRBV7-6 | - | 14 | - | CASSFRGAGNTIYF | TGTGCCAGCAGCTTCCGGGGGGCTGGAAACACCATATATTTT
TRBJ1-1 | TRBV6-1 | TRBD1 | 14 | - | CASSEKGRGAEAFF | TGTGCCAGCAGTGAAAAAGGCAGGGGGGCTGAAGCTTTCTTT
TRBJ2-4 | TRBV4-1 | TRBD2 | 16 | - | CASSQTSGGDQNIQYF | TGCGCCAGCAGCCAGACTAGCGGGGGAGATCAAAACATTCAGTACTTC
TRBJ2-3 | TRBV2 | - | 13 | once | CASNVASTDTQYF | TGTGCCAGCAATGTGGCTAGCACAGATACGCAGTATTTT
TRBJ2-7 | TRBV10-3 | TRBD2 | 14 | - | CAIRTGTSGREQYF | TGTGCCATCAGGACCGGGACTAGCGGGAGAGAGCAGTACTTC
TRBJ1-3 | TRBV5-8 | - | 14 | - | CASSLYGAGNTIYF | TGTGCCAGCAGCTTGTACGGGGCTGGAAACACCATATATTTT
TRBJ2-1 | TRBV5-1 | TRBD2 | 19 | - | CASSKDGRLAGGFYNEQFF | TGCGCCAGCAGCAAAGACGGACGACTAGCGGGAGGGTTCTACAATGAGCAGTTCTTC
TRBJ2-1 | TRBV19 | - | 14 | - | CASSRTATYNEQFF | TGTGCCAGCAGTCGGACAGCCACATACAATGAGCAGTTCTTC
TRBJ1-5 | TRBV29-1 | - | 11 | few | CSVGGDQPQHF | TGCAGCGTTGGAGGAGATCAGCCCCAGCATTTT
TRBJ1-1 | TRBV29-1 | TRBD1 | 13 | - | CSVEVRGRDEAFF | TGCAGCGTTGAAGTGAGGGGGCGGGATGAAGCTTTCTTT
TRBJ1-1 | TRBV27 | - | 16 | - | CASSLFSDNKNTEAFF | TGTGCCAGCAGTTTATTTTCGGACAACAAGAACACTGAAGCTTTCTTT
TRBJ2-1 | TRBV27 | TRBD2 | 16 | - | CASSHPRLAGINEQFF | TGTGCCAGCAGCCACCCCCGACTAGCGGGAATCAATGAGCAGTTCTTC
TRBJ1-5 | TRBV6-1 | - | 16 | - | CASSEFERLFDQPQHF | TGTGCCAGCAGTGAATTTGAGAGACTTTTCGATCAGCCCCAGCATTTT
TRBJ2-1 | TRBV7-6 | TRBD2 | 17 | - | CASSFSSGAFSGNEQFF | TGTGCCAGCAGCTTTTCTAGCGGGGCTTTTTCTGGCAATGAGCAGTTCTTC
TRBJ1-4 | TRBV6-1 | - | 13 | - | CASKVTSNEKLFF | TGTGCCAGCAAAGTAACATCGAATGAAAAACTGTTTTTT
TRBJ1-1 | TRBV6-5 | - | 14 | - | CASNERRVLTEAFF | TGTGCCAGCAACGAGCGCCGGGTCCTCACTGAAGCTTTCTTT
TRBJ2-2 | TRBV19 | - | 13 | - | CASSTPAAGELFF | TGTGCCAGTAGCACACCTGCTGCCGGGGAGCTGTTTTTT